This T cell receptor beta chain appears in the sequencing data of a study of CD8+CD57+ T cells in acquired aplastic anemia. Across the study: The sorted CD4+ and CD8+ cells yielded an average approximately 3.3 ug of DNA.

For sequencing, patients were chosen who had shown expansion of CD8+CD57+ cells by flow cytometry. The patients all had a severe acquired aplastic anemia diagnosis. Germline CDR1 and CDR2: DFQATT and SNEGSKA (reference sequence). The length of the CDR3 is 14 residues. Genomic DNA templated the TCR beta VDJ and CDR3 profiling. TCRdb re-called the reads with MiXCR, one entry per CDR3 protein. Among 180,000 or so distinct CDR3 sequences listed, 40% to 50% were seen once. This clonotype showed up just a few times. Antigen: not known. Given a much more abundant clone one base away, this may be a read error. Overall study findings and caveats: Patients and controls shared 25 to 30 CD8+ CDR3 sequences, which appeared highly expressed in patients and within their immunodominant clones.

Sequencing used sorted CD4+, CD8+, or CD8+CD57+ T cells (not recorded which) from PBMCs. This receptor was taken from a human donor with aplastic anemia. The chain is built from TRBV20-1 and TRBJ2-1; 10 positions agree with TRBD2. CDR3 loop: CSARSSGGYSEQFF. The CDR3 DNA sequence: TGCAGCGCTAGATCTAGCGGGGGCTACAGTGAGCAGTTCTTC.